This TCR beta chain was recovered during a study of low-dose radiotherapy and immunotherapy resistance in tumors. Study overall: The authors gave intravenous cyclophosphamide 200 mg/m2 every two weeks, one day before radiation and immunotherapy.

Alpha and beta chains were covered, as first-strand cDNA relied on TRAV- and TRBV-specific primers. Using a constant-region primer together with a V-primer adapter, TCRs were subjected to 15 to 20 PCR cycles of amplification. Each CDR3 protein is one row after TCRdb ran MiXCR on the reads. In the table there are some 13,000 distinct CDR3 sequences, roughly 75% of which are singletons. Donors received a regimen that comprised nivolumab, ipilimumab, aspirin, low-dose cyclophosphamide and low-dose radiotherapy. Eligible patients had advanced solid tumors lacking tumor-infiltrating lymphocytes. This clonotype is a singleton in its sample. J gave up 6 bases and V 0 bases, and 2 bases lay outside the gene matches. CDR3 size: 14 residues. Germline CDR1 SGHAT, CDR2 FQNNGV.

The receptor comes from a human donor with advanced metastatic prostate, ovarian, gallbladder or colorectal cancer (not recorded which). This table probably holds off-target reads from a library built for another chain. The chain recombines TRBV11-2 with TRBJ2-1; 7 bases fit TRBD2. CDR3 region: CASSLDLAGNEQFF. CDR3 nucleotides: TGTGCCAGCAGCTTAGATTTAGCGGGCAATGAGCAGTTCTTC.